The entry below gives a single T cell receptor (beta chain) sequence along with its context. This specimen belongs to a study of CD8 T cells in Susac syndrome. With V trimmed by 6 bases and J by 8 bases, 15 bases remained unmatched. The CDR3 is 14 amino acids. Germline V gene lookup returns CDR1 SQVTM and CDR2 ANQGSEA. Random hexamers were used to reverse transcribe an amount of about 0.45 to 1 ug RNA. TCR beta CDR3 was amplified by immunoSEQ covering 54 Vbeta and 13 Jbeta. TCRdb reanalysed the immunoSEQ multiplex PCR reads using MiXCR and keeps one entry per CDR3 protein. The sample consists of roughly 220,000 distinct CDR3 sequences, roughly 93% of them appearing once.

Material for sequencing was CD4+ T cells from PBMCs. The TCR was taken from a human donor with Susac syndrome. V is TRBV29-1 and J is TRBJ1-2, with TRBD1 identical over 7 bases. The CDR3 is CSVIQFQGVGGYTF. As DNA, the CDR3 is TGCAGCGTCATCCAATTCCAGGGGGTGGGGGGCTACACCTTC.